This section outlines one T cell receptor beta chain sequence together with its context. Its antigen is not identified. The data were taken from a study of cytomegalovirus exposure and HLA in healthy donors. Study-wide findings and caveats: Despite most TCR sequences being rare, some public TCRs occurred in many donors.

Germline CDR1 is MDHEN and CDR2 is SYDVKM. This CDR3 region has 15 residues. Trimming cost V 6 bases and J 4 bases; bases outside gene matches: 8. Healthy bone marrow donors made up the cohort. PCR amplification relied on 60 Vbeta primers (plus 13 Jbeta primers). Per the authors' pipeline: A later analysis tallied 75 million to 80 million unique TCR beta chains, 9.5 million to 14 million of them shared. The data were produced by immunoSEQ multiplex PCR, yet TCRdb's version contains in-frame clones alone and is incomplete. The DNA was the basis for D and trimming; V, J and clone size are from that table. The repertoire shows roughly 76,000 clones; the top ten hold 2.4%.

Sequencing was done on a sample of PBMCs. The rearrangement joins TRBV28 to TRBJ1-1, with TRBD1 identical over 10 bases. This TCR was recovered from a female donor in good health and CMV-seropositive. The CDR3 DNA sequence: TGTGCCAGCAGGGAGGGGACAGGGGAAGTCACTGAAGCTTTCTTT. Translated, it gives CASREGTGEVTEAFF.